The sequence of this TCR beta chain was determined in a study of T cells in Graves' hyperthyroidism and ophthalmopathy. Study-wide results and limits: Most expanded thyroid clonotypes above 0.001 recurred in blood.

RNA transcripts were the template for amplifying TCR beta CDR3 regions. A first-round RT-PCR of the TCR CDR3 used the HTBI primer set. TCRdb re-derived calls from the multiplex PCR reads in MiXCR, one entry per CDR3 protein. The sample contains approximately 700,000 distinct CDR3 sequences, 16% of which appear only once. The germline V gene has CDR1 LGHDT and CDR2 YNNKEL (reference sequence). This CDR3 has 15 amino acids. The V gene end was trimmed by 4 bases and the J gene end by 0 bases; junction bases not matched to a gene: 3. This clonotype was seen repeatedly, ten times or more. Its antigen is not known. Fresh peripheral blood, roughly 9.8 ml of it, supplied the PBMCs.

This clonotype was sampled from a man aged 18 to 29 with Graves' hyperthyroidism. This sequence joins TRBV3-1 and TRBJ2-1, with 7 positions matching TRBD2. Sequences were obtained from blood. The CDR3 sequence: CASSLSGYSYNEQFF. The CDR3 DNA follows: TGTGCCAGCAGCCTTAGCGGGTACTCCTACAATGAGCAGTTCTTC.